These T cell receptor beta chains were read from a single sample in a study of response to subunit inactivated influenza vaccine. TCRdb recomputed calls from the RT-PCR reads with MiXCR, one row per CDR3 protein. This sample has approximately 730,000 distinct CDR3 sequences, with approximately 15% found just once. The material sequenced was PBMCs from blood, taken about 14 days before vaccination. Receptors were obtained from a man aged 50 to 60 who received an inactivated influenza vaccine. CDR3s include the opening cysteine and the closing phenylalanine or tryptophan. The order of the fields is clone size, V gene, J gene, D gene, CDR3 DNA, CDR3 protein. D genes are given only for firm matches. Size values are once, few and many counts, or a class for expanded clones, and some rows have none.

few,TRBV28,TRBJ2-1,.,TGTGCCAGCAGTTTAATGAGGAGCTCCTACAATGAGCAGTTCTTC,CASSLMRSSYNEQFF
few,TRBV5-1,TRBJ2-1,.,TGCGCCAGCAGCTTGGGCCGGCATGAGCAGTTCTTC,CASSLGRHEQFF
.,TRBV18,TRBJ2-7,.,TGTGCCAGCTCATCGTCGGGACACGCCTACGAGCAGTACTTC,CASSSSGHAYEQYF
.,TRBV7-2,TRBJ2-7,.,TGTGCCAGCAGCTTATACAGGGCGCCCGCTAGCGAGCAGTACTTC,CASSLYRAPASEQYF
.,TRBV20-1,TRBJ2-7,.,TGCAGTGCTAGAGTCCCAGGCGAGCAGTACTTC,CSARVPGEQYF
many,TRBV12-3/TRBV12-4,TRBJ2-5,.,TGTGCCAGCAGTACTGCGACCAAAGACACCAAAAGGACCCAGTACTTC,CASSTATKDTKRTQYF
once,TRBV20-1,TRBJ2-7,TRBD2,TGCAGTGCCGAAGGAAATAGCGGGAGCTACGAGCAGTACTTC,CSAEGNSGSYEQYF
few,TRBV28,TRBJ2-7,.,TGTGCCAGTATCGAAGGTGGCTTCTCCTACGAGCAGTACTTC,CASIEGGFSYEQYF
few,TRBV5-1,TRBJ2-1,.,TGCGCCAGCAGTCTGGATGTGGTGAATGAGCAGTTCTTC,CASSLDVVNEQFF
.,TRBV12-3/TRBV12-4,TRBJ2-3,.,TGTGCCAGCAGTCCGACAGGAAGGGGGCTTTGGCGGGGCCCGCCAGATACGCAGTATTTT,CASSPTGRGLWRGPPDTQYF
.,TRBV29-1,TRBJ2-2,.,TGCAGCACCAGACTATCGATTATTCTTCCCGGGGAGCTGTTTTTT,CSTRLSIILPGELFF
.,TRBV30,TRBJ2-7,.,TGTGCCTGGAGTGGAATACGGGGTGGCGAGCAGTACTTC,CAWSGIRGGEQYF
.,TRBV27,TRBJ2-5,.,TGTGCCAGCAGTCCCCTCCAACGAGAGACCCAGTACTTC,CASSPLQRETQYF
many,TRBV12-3/TRBV12-4,TRBJ2-7,TRBD1,TGTGCCAGCAGTTTCGACAGGGGGCCGGATAAGCAGTACTTC,CASSFDRGPDKQYF
few,TRBV4-1,TRBJ2-3,TRBD2,TGCGCCAGCAGCCTAGGACTAGCGGGGGGGCTTAGAACAGATACGCAGTATTTT,CASSLGLAGGLRTDTQYF
.,TRBV2,TRBJ2-5,.,TGTGCCAGCAGTGCGGGCCGGGGCGGAGAGACCCAGTACTTC,CASSAGRGGETQYF
.,TRBV5-5,TRBJ2-3,.,TGTGCCAGCAGGACCCAGGCCGGGGCTAGCACAGATACGCAGTATTTT,CASRTQAGASTDTQYF
few,TRBV5-5,TRBJ2-3,.,TGTGCCAGCAGGAGGGCTGCCGGGGTCACAGATACGCAGTATTTT,CASRRAAGVTDTQYF
many,TRBV3-1,TRBJ2-5,.,TGTGCCAGCAGCAACGCGGCAGAGACCCAGTACTTC,CASSNAAETQYF
.,TRBV12-3/TRBV12-4,TRBJ2-7,.,TGTGCCAGCAGCCCCATTTGGGGGAGCGAGCAGTACTTC,CASSPIWGSEQYF
.,TRBV5-1,TRBJ1-4,.,.,CASSTGHIEKLFFF
few,TRBV29-1,TRBJ1-1,TRBD1,TGCAGCGGGAAGACAGGGACAGGGAACACTGAAGCTTTCTTT,CSGKTGTGNTEAFF
few,TRBV5-1,TRBJ2-7,TRBD2,TGCGCCAGCAGCTCTACCAGCGGGAGGGGATCCGAGCAGTACTTC,CASSSTSGRGSEQYF
.,TRBV7-9,TRBJ2-1,.,TGTGCCAGCAGCGGAACAGGGTGGGGCAATGAGCAGTTCTTC,CASSGTGWGNEQFF
few,TRBV7-9,TRBJ1-1,.,TGTGCCAGCAGCTTAGCGCAGGGTGAGGGCACTGAAGCTTTCTTT,CASSLAQGEGTEAFF
few,TRBV14,TRBJ2-7,TRBD2,TGTGCCAGCAGCAGAGGATTAGGACTAGCGGGAGGAAGCTCCTACGAGCAGTACTTC,CASSRGLGLAGGSSYEQYF
.,TRBV6-5,TRBJ1-6,TRBD1,TGTGCCAGCAGTTTCGTAGCAGGGGGTTTAGTTTCACCCCTCCACTTT,CASSFVAGGLVSPLHF
.,TRBV7-2,TRBJ2-7,.,TGTGCCAGCAGCGGGACCCGGGAAAGCTACGAGCAGTACTTC,CASSGTRESYEQYF